This TCR beta chain was obtained from a study of read filtering for tumor transcriptome and immune sequencing. Molecular barcoded adaptors covering alpha/delta and beta/gamma chains were used on approximately 440 ng RNA. TCRdb processed the reads anew with MiXCR; each CDR3 protein has one entry. The table has about 58,000 distinct CDR3 sequences, about 12% seen once. Germline V gene data show CDR1 as SGDLS and CDR2 as YYNGEE. V was pared by 4 bases and J by 8 bases, with 6 bases of the junction left unmatched. The CDR3 spans 13 residues. This clonotype has at least ten counts. The sequence derives from a donor aged 40 or over with multiple myeloma. Sequenced input: a population of CD138-negative cells sorted from bone marrow. The chain recombines TRBV9 with TRBJ2-1; 7 bases match TRBD1. DNA for the CDR3: TGTGCCAGCAGCACTACAGGGGTGTATGAGCAGTTCTTC. Protein: CASSTTGVYEQFF.